Here is one T cell receptor (beta chain) with its context. The antigen this receptor binds is unknown. Base quality data are lacking; no much larger clone is found one base away. This record belongs to a study of technical replicates of blood from several donors (dated 2017 in TCRdb). Library creation used the immunoSEQ multiplex PCR assay. As stored in TCRdb, this immuneACCESS dataset retains in-frame rearrangements with V and J assigned. A fraction of the clones does not appear; measured against another copy, unresolved V genes explain less than half of the discrepancy, and the remainder lacks a known reason. Within this sample are tens of thousands of clones, with around 91% of them counted one time only. Approximately 3.6% of the sample rests with the top ten. Ends trimmed: V by 6 bases, J by 11 bases; bases unmatched to a gene: 5. The CDR3, cysteine through phenylalanine, is 12 amino acids long. Just CDR3 DNA is preserved here, 36 bases in frame from base 1. From a lookup of the germline V gene (reference sequence), CDR1 and CDR2 are SEHNR and FQNEAQ.

The sequence was collected from a human donor in good health. Some clones in this sample may be carry-over from other donors' samples. The V and J segments used are TRBV7-9 and TRBJ2-5; TRBD2 agrees with 11 junctional bases. Specimen: PBMCs. The CDR3 protein is CASRRGLAEQYF. The DNA reads TGTGCCAGCAGAAGGGGACTAGCGGAACAGTACTTC.